This T cell receptor beta chain was captured in a study of T-cell reconstitution after alpha-beta-depleted transplantation in children. As regards this clonotype: Its target is unknown.

Unique molecular identifiers were used to barcode this TCRbeta library. In TCRdb, the PCR reads were re-called with MiXCR into one record per CDR3 protein. The sample lists more than 500,000 distinct CDR3 sequences; over 9.5% were seen once. Study-wide results and caveats: In patients about two months after transplant, alpha-beta T cells reportedly arose from several hundred expanded graft clones.

Here the sequenced sample was PBMCs, mostly from graft donor cells, taken 180 days after TCRalphabeta/CD19-depleted stem cell transplant. This receptor was identified in a female patient aged 2-9 years who had a stem cell transplant for aplastic anemia, so the T cells may come from the graft donor.

CDR3 in amino acids: CASSSVSSTDTQYF. The CDR3 region has the DNA TGTGCCAGCAGTTCCGTTTCTAGCACAGATACGCAGTATTTT. V gene TRBV28 combines with J gene TRBJ2-3; no clear D. V lost 4 bases and J 0 bases, leaving 8 bases between the germline ends. Germline CDR1 reads MDHEN; CDR2 reads SYDVKM. The length of the CDR3 is 14 residues.